This TCR beta chain was identified in a study of STAT5B mutations in CD4+ large granular lymphocyte leukemia. The CDR3 covers 15 residues. CDR1 is MNHEY and CDR2 is SVGAGI in the germline V gene. TCRdb's table, derived via immunoSEQ multiplex PCR, lists solely in-frame clones and lacks some. The table includes roughly 40,000 clones, 70% to 90% detected once. The specimen was CD4+ T cells from blood buffy coats. The clonotype originates from a human donor in good health. The gene calls are TRBV6-5 and TRBJ2-5; D might be TRBD1 or TRBD2, each matching 6 bases. TRBJ2-7 explains the end of the DNA better; the J call may be wrong. CDR3 sequence: CASSYAGGHTYEQYF. CDR3 DNA: TGTGCCAGCAGTTACGCCGGGGGCCATACCTACGAGCAGTACTTC.